Following are 25 T cell receptor beta chains from one sample sequenced in a study of cytomegalovirus exposure and HLA in healthy donors. In the PCR, 60 Vbeta and 13 Jbeta primers were used. The method was immunoSEQ multiplex PCR; TCRdb's version includes in-frame clones alone and lacks a portion of them. This table lists 140,000 to 150,000 clones. The sample taken for sequencing was PBMCs. These receptors were taken from a male donor in good health and CMV-seronegative.

This chain links TRBV5-1 with TRBJ2-7, with TRBD1 matching over 9 bases. CDR1 is SGHRS and CDR2 is YFSETQ in the germline V gene. This CDR3 comprises 19 residues. With 0 bases clipped from V and 5 bases from J, the junction kept 18 bases outside the gene matches. The DNA of the CDR3 is TGCGCCAGCAGCTTGGCCGGGACAGGGTTTTTCCGTCGGGAGAACGAGCAGTACTTC. Amino acids: CASSLAGTGFFRRENEQYF.

The chain combines TRBV7-8 with TRBJ2-7; maybe TRBD1 (6 bases). Trimming pared 4 bases from V and 2 bases from J, leaving 12 bases between. The CDR3 has 14 amino acids. Germline CDR1 and CDR2: SGHVS and FQNEAQ. CDR3 DNA sequence: TGTGCCAGCAGCTATAGGGACACGACCTACGAGCAGTACTTC. This sequence encodes CASSYRDTTYEQYF.

This chain uses TRBV7-9 with TRBJ2-7, with 8 bases that match TRBD2. Germline lookup yields CDR1 SEHNR and CDR2 FQNEAQ (reference sequence). V was clipped by 2 bases and J by 4 bases; unmatched bases: 4. The CDR3 has 14 amino acids. The CDR3 region is CASSLIGGGYEQYF. CDR3 nucleotide sequence: TGTGCCAGCAGCTTAATCGGGGGGGGATACGAGCAGTACTTC.

The genes are TRBV6-1 and TRBJ2-7; D remains ambiguous. The V and J ends lost 6 bases and 0 bases respectively, with 9 bases between them. In germline, CDR1 is MNHNS, CDR2 SASEGT. The CDR3 totals 13 residues. CDR3 protein: CASRTPASYEQYF. As DNA, the CDR3 is TGTGCCAGCAGGACACCAGCCTCCTACGAGCAGTACTTC.

The V gene is TRBV7-9, the J gene TRBJ2-3; the D is unclear. Trimming pared 3 bases from V and 2 bases from J, leaving 9 bases between. Germline CDR1 SEHNR, CDR2 FQNEAQ (reference sequence). The CDR3 sequence is 14 residues long. CDR3 sequence (DNA): TGTGCCAGCAGCTTCGGCCTAGACACAGATACGCAGTATTTT. It translates to CASSFGLDTDTQYF.

CDR3: CASSYSGTGFDEQYF. The CDR3 region has the DNA TGTGCCAGCAGTTACTCCGGGACAGGGTTCGACGAGCAGTACTTC. The genes are TRBV6-5 and TRBJ2-7, with TRBD1 matching 9 bases. Trimming removed 0 bases from V and 5 bases from J; junction bases left unmatched: 5. The length of the CDR3 is 15 residues. Germline V gene data show CDR1 as MNHEY and CDR2 as SVGAGI.

The chain carries TRBV7-9 and TRBJ2-7, with a tentative D call TRBD1 (6 bases). Germline loops: CDR1 SEHNR, CDR2 FQNEAQ (reference sequence). Trimming left V 8 bases short and J 0 bases short, with 11 bases between. This CDR3 is 13 amino acids long. As DNA, the CDR3 is TGTGCCAGCCGAAGGGACATCTCCTACGAGCAGTACTTC. Amino acid sequence: CASRRDISYEQYF.

The V gene is TRBV9, the J gene TRBJ1-5; possible D gene TRBD1, 6 bases. V lost 5 bases and J lost 0, with 12 bases in between. The CDR3 length is 15 residues. CDR1 is SGDLS, CDR2 YYNGEE, per germline. As DNA, the CDR3 is TGTGCCAGCAGTGCGGACAGTTATAGCAATCAGCCCCAGCATTTT. Translated, it gives CASSADSYSNQPQHF.

The chain joins TRBV28 to TRBJ1-2; D remains ambiguous. This CDR3 comprises 13 residues. Deletions cut 6 bases from V and 0 bases from J, with 8 bases between. Germline-derived CDR1 and CDR2 are MDHEN and SYDVKM. The CDR3: CASRDGANYGYTF. The CDR3 nucleotides are TGTGCCAGCAGAGACGGAGCTAACTATGGCTACACCTTC.

CDR3 sequence (DNA): TGTGCCAGCAGTTTGGGGACAGGCAAACTGTTTTTT. Protein: CASSLGTGKLFF. The chain links TRBV28 to TRBJ1-4, with 8 bases that match TRBD1. The CDR3 runs to 12 residues. J lost 11 bases, V lost 3 bases, and 2 bases had no gene match. The germline gives CDR1 MDHEN, CDR2 SYDVKM.

This chain joins TRBV6-5 and TRBJ1-1, with D possibly TRBD1 on 5 matching bases. The CDR3 has 12 amino acids. Germline CDR1 and CDR2: MNHEY and SVGAGI. Trimming left V 8 bases short and J 5 bases short, with 12 bases between. The CDR3 nucleotides are TGTGCCAGCGGGGGGGGGTGGACTGAAGCTTTCTTT. Its translation is CASGGGWTEAFF.

The chain carries TRBV5-6 and TRBJ2-2; D possibly corresponds to TRBD1 (6 bases). Trimming took 7 bases from V and 0 from J, leaving 25 bases between them. CDR3 length: 19 amino acids. The V gene's germline CDR1 is SGHDT and CDR2 YYEEEE. Written as DNA, the CDR3 is TGTGCCAGCTCCCCATTACAGGGTCCCTCACCTTCGAACACCGGGGAGCTGTTTTTT. Amino acid sequence: CASSPLQGPSPSNTGELFF.

This CDR3 reads CASSQDQGRGLHF. DNA of the CDR3: TGTGCCAGCAGCCAAGATCAGGGTAGGGGCCTCCACTTT. The V gene is TRBV4-2, the J gene TRBJ1-6, with a possible D match to TRBD1 (5 bases). Trimming stripped 0 bases from V and 15 bases from J, with 12 bases between. Germline V CDR1 and CDR2: LGHNA, YNFKEQ. The CDR3 contains 13 residues.

V gene TRBV4-3 combines with J gene TRBJ2-7, with D possibly matching TRBD2 (7 bases). Germline values: CDR1 LGHNA, CDR2 YSLEER. V shed 0 bases and J shed 2 bases, with 17 bases lying between them. The CDR3 sequence is 17 residues long. The CDR3 bases are TGCGCCAGCAGCCAAGATAGAGGGGGGGCTAGCCCCTACGAGCAGTACTTC. Translated: CASSQDRGGASPYEQYF.

The chain recombines TRBV6-5 with TRBJ2-7; 9 nucleotides match TRBD1. This CDR3 spans 14 amino acids. In germline, CDR1 is MNHEY, CDR2 SVGAGI. The junction had 7 bases not matched to a gene; V was cut back by 4 bases and J by 6 bases. The CDR3 region is CASSSGTGRSEQYF. CDR3 sequence (DNA): TGTGCCAGCAGTTCCGGGACAGGGCGCAGCGAGCAGTACTTC.

This chain joins TRBV30 and TRBJ2-1, with 8 nucleotides matching TRBD2. J was trimmed by 7 bases and V by 1 base; bases with no gene match: 9. The CDR3 covers 15 residues. The germline V gene encodes CDR1 GTSNPN and CDR2 SVGIG (reference sequence). The chain's CDR3 is CAWSALSGSVNEQFF. The DNA for the CDR3 is TGTGCCTGGAGTGCCCTCAGCGGGAGTGTAAATGAGCAGTTCTTC.

CDR3 bases: TGTGCCAGCAGCTTAAGCGGGGCAGTTGAAGCTTTCTTT. Translating it yields CASSLSGAVEAFF. The chain links TRBV11-2 to TRBJ1-1; a weak D match, TRBD1 (5 bases). The CDR3 is made up of 13 amino acids. Trimming removed 2 bases from V and 7 bases from J, with 11 bases in between. Germline V gene data show CDR1 as SGHAT and CDR2 as FQNNGV.

This chain joins TRBV6-1 and TRBJ1-5; D is uncertain. There are 14 residues in the CDR3. The V end was cut by 7 bases, the J end by 3 bases, with 13 bases between. Germline V CDR1 and CDR2: MNHNS, SASEGT. The CDR3 loop is CASKDGIYNQPQHF. In DNA, the CDR3 is TGTGCCAGCAAAGACGGGATATACAATCAGCCCCAGCATTTT.

CDR3 DNA: TGTGCCAGCAGTCGTACAGCGGGCGAGCAGTACTTC. Translating it yields CASSRTAGEQYF. The rearrangement uses TRBV27 and TRBJ2-7; tentatively, D is TRBD2 (6 bases). This CDR3 spans 12 amino acids. Between the trimmed V and J ends, which lost 5 bases and 6 bases, there was a span of 11 bases. CDR1 is MNHEY and CDR2 is SMNVEV in the germline V gene (reference sequence).

The chain carries TRBV27 and TRBJ2-7; 10 bases are shared with TRBD2. V dropped 2 bases and J dropped 3; count of bases not matched to a gene: 7. This CDR3 is 16 amino acids long. Germline values: CDR1 MNHEY, CDR2 SMNVEV (reference sequence). The CDR3 loop is CASSLARTSGNYEQYF. The DNA of the CDR3 is TGTGCCAGCAGTTTAGCCCGCACTAGCGGGAACTACGAGCAGTACTTC.

The J gene is TRBJ1-1, the V gene TRBV30; tentatively, D is TRBD1 (6 bases). The germline V and J ends were trimmed by 8 bases and 4 bases, with 17 bases remaining between them. The CDR3 runs to 13 residues. The germline gives CDR1 GTSNPN, CDR2 SVGIG (reference sequence). CDR3 nucleotides: TGTGCCAAACGAGGGGGTGGGGGCACTGAAGCTTTCTTT. Translation: CAKRGGGGTEAFF.

Regarding this clone: This specimen includes other DNA sequences encoding the same CDR3. CDR3 DNA sequence: TGCGCCAGCAGCTCCCCTACCGGGACTAGCGGGGCCTCCTCCTACGAGCAGTACTTC. Amino acids: CASSSPTGTSGASSYEQYF. This rearrangement joins TRBV5-1 to TRBJ2-7; 13 bases line up with TRBD2. The CDR3 sequence is 19 residues long. The germline gives CDR1 SGHRS, CDR2 YFSETQ. The trim removed 3 bases at V and 0 bases at J, leaving 12 bases unmatched.

Written as DNA, the CDR3 is TGTGCCAGCAGCTTAGGCGCTAGCGCCTACAATGAGCAGTTCTTC. This codes for CASSLGASAYNEQFF. The V call is TRBV11-3, the J call TRBJ2-1, with D possibly being TRBD2 (6 bases). The germline V and J ends were trimmed by 1 base and 2 bases, with 9 bases remaining between them. The CDR3 extends over 15 amino acids. CDR1 and CDR2 (germline): SGHNT, YENEEA.

The chain uses TRBV29-1 and TRBJ2-1, with 8 bases aligning to TRBD2. The V and J ends lost 5 bases and 12 bases, in that order; junction bases with no gene match: 12. The CDR3 extends over 13 amino acids. CDR1 and CDR2 (germline): SQVTM, ANQGSEA. The CDR3 here is CSVYSGTSRGQFF. CDR3 bases: TGCAGCGTTTATAGCGGGACCTCTCGGGGGCAGTTCTTC.

This chain joins TRBV5-1 and TRBJ1-6; D remains unclear. The CDR3 extends over 15 amino acids. Germline V gene data show CDR1 as SGHRS and CDR2 as YFSETQ. V was clipped by 4 bases and J by 7 bases, with 15 bases between them. The CDR3 sequence is CASSGPGGGNSPLHF. CDR3 DNA sequence: TGCGCCAGCAGCGGACCTGGTGGAGGGAATTCACCCCTCCACTTT. Filled out from reference TRBV5-1 and TRBJ1-6, the complete variable domain reads KAGVTQTPRYLIKTRGQQVTLSCSPISGHRSVSWYQQTPGQGLQFLFEYFSETQRNKGNFPGRFSGRQFSNSRSEMNVSTLELGDSALYLCASSGPGGGNSPLHFGNGTRLTVT.